The TCR beta chain under discussion was sequenced for a study of breast tumors, draining lymph nodes, adjacent tissues. Findings and limits, study-wide: Most tumor T cells seemingly derive from lymph node, then expand in tumor. Compared with lymph nodes, tumors were less diverse; compared with nontumor tissue, more. Luminal-like breast cancer showed significantly greater tumor-nontumor repertoire similarity than basal-like breast cancer did.

This clonotype qualifies as medium-sized. The antigen is undetermined. Via MiXCR, TCRdb re-called the multiplex PCR reads, giving one row per CDR3 protein. The data contain about 25,000 distinct CDR3 sequences, approximately 20% of them singletons. This receptor was obtained from a female donor with breast cancer. Some clones in this sample may be carry-over from other donors' samples. Source material: breast tumor tissue.

The DNA for the CDR3 is TGCAGTGCCGTGACTAGCGGAAGAGTCAATGAGCAGTTCTTC. It encodes CSAVTSGRVNEQFF. The gene calls are TRBV20-1 and TRBJ2-1, with TRBD2 matching over 9 bases. The V gene's germline CDR1 is DFQATT and CDR2 SNEGSKA (reference sequence). CDR3 length: 14 residues. The junction had 9 bases not matched to a gene; V was cut back by 6 bases and J by 6 bases.